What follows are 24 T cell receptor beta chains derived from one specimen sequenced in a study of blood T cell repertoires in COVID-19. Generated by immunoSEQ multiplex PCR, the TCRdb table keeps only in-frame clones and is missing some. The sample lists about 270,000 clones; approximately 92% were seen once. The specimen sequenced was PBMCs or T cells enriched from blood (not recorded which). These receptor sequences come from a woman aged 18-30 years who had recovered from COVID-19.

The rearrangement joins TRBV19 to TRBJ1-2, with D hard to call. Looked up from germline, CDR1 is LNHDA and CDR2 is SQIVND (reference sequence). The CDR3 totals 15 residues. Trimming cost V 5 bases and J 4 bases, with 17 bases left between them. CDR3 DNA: TGTGCCAGTAGTCAGCGGGTTGGGCTGATCTATGGCTACACCTTC. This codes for CASSQRVGLIYGYTF.

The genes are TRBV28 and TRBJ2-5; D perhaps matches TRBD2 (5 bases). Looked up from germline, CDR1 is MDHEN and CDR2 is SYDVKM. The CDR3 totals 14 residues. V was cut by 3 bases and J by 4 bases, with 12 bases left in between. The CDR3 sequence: CASSLMRVSETQYF. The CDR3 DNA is TGTGCCAGCAGTTTGATGAGGGTGTCAGAGACCCAGTACTTC.

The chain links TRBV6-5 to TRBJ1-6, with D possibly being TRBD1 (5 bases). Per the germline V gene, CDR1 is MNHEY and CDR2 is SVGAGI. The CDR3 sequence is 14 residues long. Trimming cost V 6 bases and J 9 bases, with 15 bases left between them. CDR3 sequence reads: CASRAGPRGSPLHF. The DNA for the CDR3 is TGTGCCAGCAGGGCGGGACCAAGGGGTTCACCCCTCCACTTT.

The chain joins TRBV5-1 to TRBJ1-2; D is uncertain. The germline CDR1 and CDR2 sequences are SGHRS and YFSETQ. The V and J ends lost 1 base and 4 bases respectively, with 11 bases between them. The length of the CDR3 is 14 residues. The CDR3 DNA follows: TGCGCCAGCAGCTTGACACCGAGGCTCTATGGCTACACCTTC. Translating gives CASSLTPRLYGYTF.

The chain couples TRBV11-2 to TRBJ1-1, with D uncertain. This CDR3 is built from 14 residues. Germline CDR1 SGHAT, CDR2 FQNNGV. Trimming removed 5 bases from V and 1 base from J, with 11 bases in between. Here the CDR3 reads CASSLPGRNTEAFF. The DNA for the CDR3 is TGTGCCAGCAGCCTACCTGGGCGGAACACTGAAGCTTTCTTT.

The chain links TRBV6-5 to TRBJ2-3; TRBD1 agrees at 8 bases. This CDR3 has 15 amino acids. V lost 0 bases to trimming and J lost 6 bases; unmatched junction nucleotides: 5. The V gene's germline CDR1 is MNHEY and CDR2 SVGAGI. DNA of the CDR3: TGTGCCAGCAGTTACTCTGGACAGGGTCGGGATACGCAGTATTTT. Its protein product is CASSYSGQGRDTQYF.

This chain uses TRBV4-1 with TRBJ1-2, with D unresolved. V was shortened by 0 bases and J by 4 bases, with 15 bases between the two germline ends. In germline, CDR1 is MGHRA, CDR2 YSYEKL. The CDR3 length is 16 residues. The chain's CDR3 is CASSQDRMRESYGYTF. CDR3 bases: TGCGCCAGCAGCCAAGATCGGATGAGGGAAAGCTATGGCTACACCTTC.

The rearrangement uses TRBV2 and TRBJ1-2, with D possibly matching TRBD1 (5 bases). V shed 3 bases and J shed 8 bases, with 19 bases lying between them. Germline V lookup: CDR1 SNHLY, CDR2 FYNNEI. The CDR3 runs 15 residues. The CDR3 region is CASSDPTGQGLGYTF. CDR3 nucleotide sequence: TGTGCCAGCAGTGACCCCACCGGGCAGGGATTAGGCTACACCTTC.

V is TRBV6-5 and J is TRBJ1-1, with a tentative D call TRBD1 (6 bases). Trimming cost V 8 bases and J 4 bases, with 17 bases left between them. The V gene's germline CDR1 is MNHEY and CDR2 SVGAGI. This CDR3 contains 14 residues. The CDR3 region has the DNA TGTGCCAGCTTGGGTTGGCAGGGGATCACTGAAGCTTTCTTT. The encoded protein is CASLGWQGITEAFF.

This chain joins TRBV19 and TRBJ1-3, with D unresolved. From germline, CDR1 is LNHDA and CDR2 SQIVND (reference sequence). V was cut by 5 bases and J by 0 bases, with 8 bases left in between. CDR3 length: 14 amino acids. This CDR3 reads CASSHRSSGNTIYF. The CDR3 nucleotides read TGTGCCAGTAGTCATAGGAGCTCTGGAAACACCATATATTTT.

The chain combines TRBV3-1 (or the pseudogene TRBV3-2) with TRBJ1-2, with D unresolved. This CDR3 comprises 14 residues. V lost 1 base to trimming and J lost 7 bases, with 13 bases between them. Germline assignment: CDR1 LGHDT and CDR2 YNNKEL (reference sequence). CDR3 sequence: CASSQAQVRFGYTF. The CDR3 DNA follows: TGTGCCAGCAGCCAAGCTCAGGTTAGGTTTGGCTACACCTTC.

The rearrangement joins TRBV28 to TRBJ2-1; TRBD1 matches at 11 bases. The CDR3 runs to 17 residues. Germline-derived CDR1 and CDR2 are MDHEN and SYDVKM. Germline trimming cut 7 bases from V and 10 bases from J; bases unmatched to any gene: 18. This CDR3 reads CASTTPTGTGGIREQFF. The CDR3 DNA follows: TGTGCCAGCACGACTCCGACAGGGACAGGGGGAATAAGGGAGCAGTTCTTC. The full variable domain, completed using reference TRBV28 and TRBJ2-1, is DVKVTQSSRYLVKRTGEKVFLECVQDMDHENMFWYRQDPGLGLRLIYFSYDVKMKEKGDIPEGYSVSREKKERFSLILESASTNQTSMYLCASTTPTGTGGIREQFFGPGTRLTVL.

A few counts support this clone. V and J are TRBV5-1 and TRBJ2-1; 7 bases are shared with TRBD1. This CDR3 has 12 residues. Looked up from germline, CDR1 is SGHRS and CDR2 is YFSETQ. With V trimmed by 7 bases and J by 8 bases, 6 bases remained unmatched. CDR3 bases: TGCGCCAGCTCCCTAGGGGGCCATGAGCAGTTCTTC. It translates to CASSLGGHEQFF.

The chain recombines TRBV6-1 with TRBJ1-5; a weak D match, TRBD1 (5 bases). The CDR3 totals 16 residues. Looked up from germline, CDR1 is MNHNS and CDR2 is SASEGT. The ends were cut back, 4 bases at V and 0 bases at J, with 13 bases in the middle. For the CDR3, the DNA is TGTGCCAGCAGTGTCCAGGGTCAGTTTAGCAATCAGCCCCAGCATTTT. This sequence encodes CASSVQGQFSNQPQHF.

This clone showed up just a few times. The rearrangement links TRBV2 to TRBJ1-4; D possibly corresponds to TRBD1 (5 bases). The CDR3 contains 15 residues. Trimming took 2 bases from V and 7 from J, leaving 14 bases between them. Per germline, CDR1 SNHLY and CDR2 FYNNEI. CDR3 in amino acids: CASSEISGTGEKLFF. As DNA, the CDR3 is TGTGCCAGCAGTGAAATATCCGGGACTGGTGAAAAACTGTTTTTT.

The chain's CDR3 is CASSADWPQGFF. The CDR3 DNA reads TGTGCCAGCAGCGCCGACTGGCCCCAGGGGTTCTTC. The V call is TRBV6-5, the J call TRBJ2-1; D possibly corresponds to TRBD1 (5 bases). The V gene lost 6 bases and the J gene lost 15 bases, with 18 bases spanning the gap. The germline CDR1 and CDR2 sequences are MNHEY and SVGAGI. This CDR3 has 12 amino acids.

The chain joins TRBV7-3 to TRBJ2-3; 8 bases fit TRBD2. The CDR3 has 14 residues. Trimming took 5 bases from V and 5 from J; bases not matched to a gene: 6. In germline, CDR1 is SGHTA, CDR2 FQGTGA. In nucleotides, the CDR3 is TGTGCCAGCAGCCGAACCGCGGGGGGAGATACGCAGTATTTT. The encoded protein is CASSRTAGGDTQYF.

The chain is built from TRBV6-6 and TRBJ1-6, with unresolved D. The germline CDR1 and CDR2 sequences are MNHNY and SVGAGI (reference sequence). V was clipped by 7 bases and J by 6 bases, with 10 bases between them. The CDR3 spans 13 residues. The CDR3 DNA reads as TGTGCCAGCACTATGAGTAGTAATTCACCCCTCCACTTT. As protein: CASTMSSNSPLHF.

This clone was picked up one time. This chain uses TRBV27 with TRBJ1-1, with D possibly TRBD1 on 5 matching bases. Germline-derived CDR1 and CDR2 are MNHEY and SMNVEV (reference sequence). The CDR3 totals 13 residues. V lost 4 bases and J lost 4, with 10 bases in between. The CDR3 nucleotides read TGTGCCAGCAGTTACCAGGGTGGCACTGAAGCTTTCTTT. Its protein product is CASSYQGGTEAFF.

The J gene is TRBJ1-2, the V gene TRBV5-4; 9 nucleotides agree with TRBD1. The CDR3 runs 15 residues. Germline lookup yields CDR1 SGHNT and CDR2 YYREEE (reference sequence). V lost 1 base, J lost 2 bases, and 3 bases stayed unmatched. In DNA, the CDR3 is TGTGCCAGCAGCTTGAACAGGGGGCTGAACTATGGCTACACCTTC. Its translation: CASSLNRGLNYGYTF.

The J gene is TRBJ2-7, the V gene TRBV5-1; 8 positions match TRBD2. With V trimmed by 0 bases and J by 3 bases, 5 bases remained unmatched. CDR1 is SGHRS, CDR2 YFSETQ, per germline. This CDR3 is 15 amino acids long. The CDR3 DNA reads TGCGCCAGCAGCTTGGAAGCGGGGGCAAACTACGAGCAGTACTTC. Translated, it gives CASSLEAGANYEQYF.

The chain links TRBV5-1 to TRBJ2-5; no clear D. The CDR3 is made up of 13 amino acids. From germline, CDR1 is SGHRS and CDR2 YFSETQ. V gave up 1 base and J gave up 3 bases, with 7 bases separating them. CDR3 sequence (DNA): TGCGCCAGCAGCTTGTTGCCAGAAGAGACCCAGTACTTC. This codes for CASSLLPEETQYF.

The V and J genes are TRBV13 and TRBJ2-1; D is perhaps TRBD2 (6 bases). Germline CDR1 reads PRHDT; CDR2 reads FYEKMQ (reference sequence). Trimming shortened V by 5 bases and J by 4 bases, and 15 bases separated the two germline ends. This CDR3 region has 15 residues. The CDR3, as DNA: TGTGCCAGCAGCGCAACGGGAGATCTGTACAATGAGCAGTTCTTC. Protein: CASSATGDLYNEQFF. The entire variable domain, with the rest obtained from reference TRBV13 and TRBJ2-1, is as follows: AAGVIQSPRHLIKEKRETATLKCYPIPRHDTVYWYQQGPGQDPQFLISFYEKMQSDKGSIPDRFSAQQFSDYHSELNMSSLELGDSALYFCASSATGDLYNEQFFGPGTRLTVL.

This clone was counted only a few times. The CDR3 DNA reads TGTGCCAGCAGCCTAGGGGTGACTGGTTTGACCGGGGAGCTGTTTTTT. Translating it yields CASSLGVTGLTGELFF. The gene calls are TRBV7-9 and TRBJ2-2; TRBD1 might be the D (5 bases). In germline, CDR1 is SEHNR, CDR2 FQNEAQ (reference sequence). Deletions cut 5 bases from V and 5 bases from J, with 18 bases between. The CDR3 is 16 amino acids.